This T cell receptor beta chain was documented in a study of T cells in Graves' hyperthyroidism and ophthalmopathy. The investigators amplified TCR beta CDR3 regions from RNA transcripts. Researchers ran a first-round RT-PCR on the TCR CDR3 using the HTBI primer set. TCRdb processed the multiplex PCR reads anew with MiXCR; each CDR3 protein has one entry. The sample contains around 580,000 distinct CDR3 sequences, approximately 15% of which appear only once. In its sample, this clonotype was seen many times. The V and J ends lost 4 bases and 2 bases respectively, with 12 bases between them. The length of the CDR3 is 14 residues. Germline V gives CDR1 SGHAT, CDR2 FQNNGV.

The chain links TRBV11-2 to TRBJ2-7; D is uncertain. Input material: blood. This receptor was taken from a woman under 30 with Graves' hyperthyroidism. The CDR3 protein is CASSSTQEPYEQYF. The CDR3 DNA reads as TGTGCCAGCAGCTCGACGCAGGAGCCCTACGAGCAGTACTTC.